Listed here is a single T cell receptor beta chain. Its antigen is as yet unknown. The junction departs from the called germline gene at one end, perhaps through a read error. This entry is derived from a study of blood T cells in healthy people across ages. In the study overall: About one barcoded beta molecule was captured per two T cells (by template switching). Study-wide results and caveats: Age showed a roughly linear inverse relationship with TCR beta diversity per million T cells.

The CDR3 covers 15 residues. Primed by a sample-barcoded 5' primer and a J-beta primer mix, a second PCR proceeded for roughly 7 to 12 cycles. The template-switch adaptor was a 5' adaptor with 12 random nucleotides. It tagged each cDNA molecule. MiXCR, run by TCRdb on the 5' RACE reads, gives a single entry per CDR3 protein. The sample lists 730,000 or so distinct CDR3 sequences; approximately 40% were seen once. Sequencing was performed on blood. This TCR derives from a man of 80 years or more in good health. The chain employs TRBV12-3 or TRBV12-4 and TRBJ2-1, with 8 positions matching TRBD1. CDR3 sequence: CASSPRTGSGNKQFF. CDR3 in DNA: TGTGCCAGCAGTCCCCGGACAGGGTCCGGCAATAAGCAGTTCTTC.